The entry below describes one T cell receptor beta chain. Antigen specificity is unknown. Germline CDR1 is SGHVS and CDR2 is FQNEAQ. The CDR3 covers 16 residues. The ends were cut back, 3 bases at V and 1 base at J, with 13 bases in the middle. This table comes from immunoSEQ multiplex PCR, and its TCRdb copy is limited to in-frame clones, with some not included. The repertoire consists of 200,000 or so clones, with 65% to 90% occurring once and the leading ten covering 13%. This sample is drawn from a study of cytomegalovirus exposure and HLA in healthy donors. Study-level results: Some public TCRs appeared in many individuals, while most sequences were rare. A few chains tied to CMV proved CMV antigen-specific in vitro.

The source is a woman aged 30 to 39 in good health and CMV-seropositive. The rearrangement joins TRBV7-8 to TRBJ2-1, with TRBD2 as a possible D gene (6 bases). Material for sequencing was PBMCs. For the CDR3, the DNA is TGTGCCAGCAGCTTCGCTAGACTAGGTTCCTACAATGAGCAGTTCTTC. As protein: CASSFARLGSYNEQFF.